This T cell receptor beta chain was recorded in a study of beta chain features in type 1 diabetes. Expressed TCRB transcripts were sequenced because the isolated RNA had all been reverse transcribed beforehand. Profiling relied on immunoSEQ multiplex PCR, and the TCRdb table lists in-frame clones only, not all of them. Here the sample spans about 640,000 clones, roughly an eighth being singletons. A remark on this clone: The antigen is undetermined.

Study conclusions and caveats: Researchers cautioned that cDNA sequencing could over-represent cells with high TCR expression. TCRB CDR3s from Type 1 diabetes patients were moderately but significantly shorter in all four CD4+ subsets.

Material: naive CD4+ T cells from blood. This receptor was taken from a man aged 30 to 45 with type 1 diabetes.

The CDR3 DNA follows: TGTGCCTGGAGTGCTGGGGGCCACAGGGGTAATTCACCCCTCCACTTT. Protein product: CAWSAGGHRGNSPLHF. The rearrangement uses TRBV30 and TRBJ1-6; 7 nucleotides line up with TRBD1. Germline lookup yields CDR1 GTSNPN and CDR2 SVGIG (reference sequence). J was trimmed by 6 bases and V by 1 base; bases with no gene match: 9. The CDR3 runs 16 residues.